This T cell receptor beta chain is from a study of blood T cell repertoires in COVID-19. Study in general: Italy, Spain and the United States were the sources of the convalescent and acute COVID-19 samples. From T cells, B-cell-depleted T cells, or PBMCs came the material, which was cDNA or gDNA.

V gave up 5 bases and J gave up 4 bases, with 17 bases separating them. The CDR3 is 15 residues long. Looked up from germline, CDR1 is MNHEY and CDR2 is SVGEGT. Per the original methods: Amplification from reference gene primers served as the basis for estimated nucleated cell counts. Generated by immunoSEQ multiplex PCR, the TCRdb table keeps only in-frame clones and is missing some. V and J calls and clone size are copied from that table; D and trimming were computed from the DNA. The table records 150,000 to 200,000 clones, just under 85% of them present only once. The sequenced material came from peripheral blood. The rearrangement links TRBV6-2 or TRBV6-3 to TRBJ1-2; D possibly corresponds to TRBD1 (5 bases). The sequence derives from a human donor with acute or convalescent COVID-19. The donor label of this sample is uncertain. CDR3 sequence: CASSLRQSHGYGYTF. The CDR3 DNA sequence: TGTGCCAGCAGTCTTCGACAGTCTCACGGCTATGGCTACACCTTC.